Below, 31 T cell receptor beta chains from the same sample are listed, as sequenced in a study of long-term antiretroviral therapy in people with HIV. Running of the v3.0 immunoSEQ assay took place at survey level. Sequenced by immunoSEQ multiplex PCR; TCRdb stores in-frame clones only, minus some. Among 30,000 to 35,000 clones listed, approximately 97% were seen once. Sequences were derived from unsorted PBMCs, sampled 6.9 years after starting antiretroviral therapy. These receptor sequences come from a man between 25 and 39 years old with HIV.

The chain employs TRBV29-1 and TRBJ2-7, with 10 positions matching TRBD1. This CDR3 has 14 amino acids. Germline values: CDR1 SQVTM, CDR2 ANQGSEA. The trim removed 2 bases at V and 5 bases at J, leaving 6 bases unmatched. CDR3 bases: TGCAGCGTTGAACAGGGACAGGGGAAGAACGAGCAGTACTTC. The encoded protein is CSVEQGQGKNEQYF.

The V gene is TRBV27, the J gene TRBJ2-7; D is possibly TRBD1 (6 bases). The ends were cut back, 2 bases at V and 1 base at J, with 30 bases in the middle. CDR1 and CDR2 (germline): MNHEY, SMNVEV (reference sequence). This CDR3 is built from 21 residues. In DNA, the CDR3 is TGTGCCAGCAGTTTAGGCCCCCTTGTACAGGGTATGGTTCCGGGTTCCTACGAGCAGTACTTC. It translates to CASSLGPLVQGMVPGSYEQYF.

V usage is TRBV9 and J usage is TRBJ2-5, with unresolved D. Germline V gene sequence: CDR1 SGDLS, CDR2 YYNGEE. The CDR3 consists of 15 residues. Trimming removed 2 bases from V and 1 base from J, with 12 bases in between. The CDR3 here is CASSVWGALQETQYF. The CDR3 DNA follows: TGTGCCAGCAGCGTGTGGGGTGCTCTCCAAGAGACCCAGTACTTC.

This clone was recorded once. The V gene is TRBV7-3, the J gene TRBJ2-2; D not certain. The CDR3 is 13 amino acids. Germline assignment: CDR1 SGHTA and CDR2 FQGTGA. Trimming removed 5 bases from V and 0 bases from J, with 4 bases in between. The CDR3 loop reads CASSTPNTGELFF. The CDR3 DNA reads TGTGCCAGCAGCACCCCGAACACCGGGGAGCTGTTTTTT.

For this clone: Because it lacks the conserved phenylalanine or tryptophan at the end, this CDR3 is likely a read error. No DNA is shown, since the ends of the CDR3 on it are uncertain; the CDR3 is the one TCRdb lists. V and J are TRBV27 and TRBJ2-7; the DNA was not used to check the table's D call, TRBD1. From its first to its last residue, the CDR3 has 8 amino acids. The germline V gene encodes CDR1 MNHEY and CDR2 SMNVEV (reference sequence). This CDR3 is CASSRQGR.

This clone occurred once. The rearrangement joins TRBV19 to TRBJ1-5, with a possible D match to TRBD1 (6 bases). Germline V gene lookup returns CDR1 LNHDA and CDR2 SQIVND (reference sequence). The CDR3 loop spans 14 amino acids. With 10 bases removed from V and 2 bases from J, the gap between germline ends came to 15 bases. The CDR3 spells CAIQGGGGNQPQHF. The CDR3 DNA is TGTGCCATTCAGGGAGGGGGAGGCAATCAGCCCCAGCATTTT. Based on the CDR3 plus reference TRBV19 and TRBJ1-5, the full variable domain is DGGITQSPKYLFRKEGQNVTLSCEQNLNHDAMYWYRQDPGQGLRLIYYSQIVNDFQKGDIAEGYSVSREKKESFPLTVTSAQKNPTAFYLCAIQGGGGNQPQHFGDGTRLSIL.

This rearrangement joins TRBV7-2 to TRBJ2-3; 14 nucleotides align to TRBD2. CDR1 is SGHTA, CDR2 FQGNSA, per germline. Germline trimming cut 1 base from V and 3 bases from J; bases unmatched to any gene: 6. This CDR3 comprises 18 residues. CDR3 sequence reads: CASSLEWRLAGGTDTQYF. CDR3 in DNA: TGTGCCAGCAGCTTAGAATGGCGACTAGCGGGGGGGACAGATACGCAGTATTTT.

This clone was counted a few times. The chain couples TRBV5-4 to TRBJ1-2; TRBD1 matches 7 bases. The CDR3 has 16 amino acids. V gave up 1 base and J gave up 1 base; unmatched junction bases: 7. Germline loops: CDR1 SGHNT, CDR2 YYREEE (reference sequence). The CDR3 nucleotides read TGTGCCAGCAGCTTGCCAATCAGGGGGAATAACTATGGCTACACCTTC. Residues: CASSLPIRGNNYGYTF.

The chain is built from TRBV6-5 and TRBJ2-7; 9 nucleotides agree with TRBD1. The length of the CDR3 is 15 residues. V trimming: 0 bases; J trimming: 3 bases; junction bases outside the gene matches: 3. CDR1 MNHEY and CDR2 SVGAGI come from the germline V gene. The CDR3 is CASSYSGTGRYEQYF. Here the CDR3 DNA reads TGTGCCAGCAGTTACTCCGGGACAGGGCGCTACGAGCAGTACTTC.

This clone was counted once. The rearrangement uses TRBV7-4 and TRBJ1-2; D unclear. CDR3 length: 14 residues. Deletions cut 1 base from V and 4 bases from J, with 10 bases between. The germline gives CDR1 SGHVT, CDR2 SQSDAQ. In DNA, the CDR3 is TGTGCCAGCAGCTTAGAGGCCAGGCCCTATGGCTACACCTTC. Protein sequence: CASSLEARPYGYTF.

This clone was seen just once. The chain uses TRBV4-3 and TRBJ1-6, with D uncertain. The germline V gene encodes CDR1 LGHNA and CDR2 YSLEER. The V end was cut by 0 bases, the J end by 7 bases, with 7 bases between. The CDR3 length is 14 residues. The CDR3: CASSQESENSPLHF. DNA for the CDR3: TGCGCCAGCAGCCAAGAGTCCGAAAATTCACCCCTCCACTTT.

The genes are TRBV5-1 and TRBJ2-4; TRBD1 matches 7 bases. Germline V gene sequence: CDR1 SGHRS, CDR2 YFSETQ. V gave up 1 base and J gave up 11 bases; unmatched junction bases: 12. This CDR3 is 15 amino acids long. The CDR3 bases are TGCGCCAGCAGCTTGTCAGGGGGTGCCCTTGGCGTTCAGTACTTC. Translating it yields CASSLSGGALGVQYF.

This clone was detected once. This chain connects TRBV7-8 to TRBJ2-5; D not certain. V shed 1 base and J shed 2 bases, with 5 bases lying between them. Germline V gives CDR1 SGHVS, CDR2 FQNEAQ. The CDR3 loop spans 13 amino acids. The CDR3 nucleotides read TGTGCCAGCAGCTTAGGCCAGCAAGAGACCCAGTACTTC. Translation: CASSLGQQETQYF.

The chain employs TRBV7-2 and TRBJ2-6; D not certain. This CDR3 contains 13 residues. Deletions cut 4 bases from V and 2 bases from J, with 3 bases between. Germline V CDR1 and CDR2: SGHTA, FQGNSA. The DNA of the CDR3 is TGTGCCAGCAGCTGGACTGGGGCCAACGTCCTGACTTTC. Its translation: CASSWTGANVLTF.

The CDR3 DNA reads as TGTGCCAGCAGCTACACAGGGAATACGCAGTATTTT. It translates to CASSYTGNTQYF. This sequence joins TRBV5-4 and TRBJ2-3; maybe TRBD1 (6 bases). V lost 3 bases to trimming and J lost 7 bases, with 9 bases between them. Germline V gives CDR1 SGHNT, CDR2 YYREEE (reference sequence). CDR3 length: 12 residues.

The genes are TRBV6-5 and TRBJ2-7; TRBD1 might be the D (5 bases). The CDR3 contains 13 residues. The germline V and J ends were trimmed by 4 bases and 1 base, with 8 bases remaining between them. The germline V gene has CDR1 MNHEY and CDR2 SVGAGI. The CDR3 region is CASSSSGSYEQYF. The CDR3 DNA follows: TGTGCCAGCAGTTCCTCAGGGTCCTACGAGCAGTACTTC.

The chain combines TRBV6-1 with TRBJ2-7; the D gene is possibly TRBD2 (7 bases). V was cut by 8 bases and J by 2 bases, with 13 bases left in between. Germline values: CDR1 MNHNS, CDR2 SASEGT. The length of the CDR3 is 13 residues. The CDR3: CASWGGAPYEQYF. CDR3 sequence (DNA): TGTGCCAGCTGGGGGGGGGCCCCCTACGAGCAGTACTTC.

The V gene is TRBV6-5, the J gene TRBJ2-2; D call uncertain. Germline V lookup: CDR1 MNHEY, CDR2 SVGAGI. This CDR3 is 14 amino acids long. Trimming took 0 bases from V and 1 from J, leaving 3 bases between them. CDR3 coding DNA: TGTGCCAGCAGTTACTCACTGAACACCGGGGAGCTGTTTTTT. Its translation is CASSYSLNTGELFF.

The chain carries TRBV6-5 and TRBJ2-1; maybe TRBD2 (5 bases). This CDR3 comprises 14 residues. With 7 bases removed from V and 6 bases from J, the gap between germline ends came to 16 bases. CDR1 is MNHEY and CDR2 is SVGAGI in the germline V gene. Here the CDR3 DNA reads TGTGCCAGCACCGTCGCGGGCACCCCCAATGAGCAGTTCTTC. Translated, it gives CASTVAGTPNEQFF.

V gene TRBV5-4 combines with J gene TRBJ2-1; 9 positions agree with TRBD2. After removal of 1 base from V and 5 bases from J, the junction contained 10 bases not matched to a gene. The CDR3 length is 17 residues. Germline V CDR1 and CDR2: SGHNT, YYREEE (reference sequence). CDR3 sequence: CASSLYPRGGFHNEQFF. DNA of the CDR3: TGTGCCAGCAGCTTGTACCCGCGGGGGGGATTTCACAATGAGCAGTTCTTC. Supplemented by reference TRBV5-4 and TRBJ2-1, the full variable domain reads ETGVTQSPTHLIKTRGQQVTLRCSSQSGHNTVSWYQQALGQGPQFIFQYYREEENGRGNFPPRFSGLQFPNYSSELNVNALELDDSALYLCASSLYPRGGFHNEQFFGPGTRLTVL.

The CDR3: CASSVGEAYYGYTF. The CDR3 region has the DNA TGTGCCAGCAGCGTAGGGGAGGCCTACTATGGCTACACCTTC. This chain joins TRBV9 and TRBJ1-2; D is undetermined. The CDR3 covers 14 residues. The V and J ends lost 0 bases and 3 bases respectively, with 9 bases between them. CDR1 and CDR2 from the germline V gene are SGDLS and YYNGEE.

The CDR3 loop is CASSLGQGVESPLHF. CDR3 nucleotide sequence: TGTGCCAGCAGCTTAGGCCAGGGGGTGGAATCACCCCTCCACTTT. The chain has TRBV11-2 and TRBJ1-6; 7 bases are a match to TRBD1. The V and J ends lost 1 base and 10 bases, in that order; junction bases with no gene match: 7. Per germline, CDR1 SGHAT and CDR2 FQNNGV. The CDR3 is 15 amino acids.

V usage is TRBV7-2 and J usage is TRBJ1-2; D is uncertain. The germline CDR1 and CDR2 sequences are SGHTA and FQGNSA. This CDR3 has 14 residues. V lost 5 bases and J 6 bases, leaving 16 bases between the germline ends. CDR3 loop: CASSPRSFSDGYTF. CDR3 bases: TGTGCCAGCAGCCCCAGGTCATTCTCGGATGGCTACACCTTC.

The chain couples TRBV19 to TRBJ1-3; D perhaps matches TRBD1 (6 bases). From germline, CDR1 is LNHDA and CDR2 SQIVND (reference sequence). The CDR3 spans 16 residues. The V end lost 5 bases, the J end lost 0 bases, and 14 bases lay between the germline ends. As DNA, the CDR3 is TGTGCCAGTAGTCCACGGACAGCCAGCTCTGGAAACACCATATATTTT. This encodes CASSPRTASSGNTIYF.

This sequence joins TRBV6-1 and TRBJ2-7; D is undetermined. CDR3 size: 16 residues. The germline gives CDR1 MNHNS, CDR2 SASEGT. Trimming left V 1 base short and J 1 base short, with 14 bases between. The CDR3, as DNA: TGTGCCAGCAGTGAAGTTAGTTCTGCTTATTCCTACGAGCAGTACTTC. Translated: CASSEVSSAYSYEQYF.

This rearrangement joins TRBV6-6 to TRBJ2-7; D is uncertain. CDR3 length: 15 residues. Germline assignment: CDR1 MNHNY and CDR2 SVGAGI (reference sequence). Trimming shortened V by 6 bases and J by 4 bases, and 19 bases separated the two germline ends. The CDR3 loop is CASSPERSLWYEQYF. The CDR3 nucleotides are TGTGCCAGCAGCCCAGAGAGAAGTCTCTGGTACGAGCAGTACTTC.

This clone was counted a single time. This sequence joins TRBV27 and TRBJ2-2, with 10 nucleotides matching TRBD1. The CDR3 covers 16 residues. Losses at the gene ends were 3 bases for V and 4 bases for J; bases not matched to a gene: 5. Germline-derived CDR1 and CDR2 are MNHEY and SMNVEV (reference sequence). The CDR3 DNA reads as TGTGCCAGCAGTTTGTCCGGGACAGGGGTCACCGGGGAGCTGTTTTTT. Protein: CASSLSGTGVTGELFF.

CDR3 bases: TGTGCCGGTTACGCGGGGTCTGGGGCCAACGTCCTGACTTTC. Translating it yields CAGYAGSGANVLTF. V gene TRBV19 combines with J gene TRBJ2-6; TRBD2 might be the D (6 bases). The CDR3 is 14 residues long. V shed 11 bases and J shed 1 base, with 12 bases lying between them. The germline V gene encodes CDR1 LNHDA and CDR2 SQIVND (reference sequence).

The J gene is TRBJ2-7, the V gene TRBV19; 8 nucleotides align to TRBD2. Germline trimming cut 3 bases from V and 3 bases from J; bases unmatched to any gene: 7. CDR3 length equals 15 residues. Germline lookup yields CDR1 LNHDA and CDR2 SQIVND (reference sequence). The CDR3 loop reads CASSIDTSGLYEQYF. The CDR3 DNA is TGTGCCAGTAGTATTGATACTAGCGGTCTCTACGAGCAGTACTTC.

The rearrangement links TRBV11-2 to TRBJ2-5, with 9 bases identical to TRBD2. Per germline, CDR1 SGHAT and CDR2 FQNNGV. V trimming: 1 base; J trimming: 6 bases; junction bases outside the gene matches: 9. The CDR3 runs to 16 residues. The CDR3 region is CASSLGRGGAAQTQYF. The CDR3 bases are TGTGCCAGCAGCTTAGGTCGCGGGGGGGCGGCCCAGACCCAGTACTTC. Full variable domain (rest looked up from reference TRBV11-2 and TRBJ2-5): EAGVAQSPRYKIIEKRQSVAFWCNPISGHATLYWYQQILGQGPKLLIQFQNNGVVDDSQLPKDRFSAERLKGVDSTLKIQPAKLEDSAVYLCASSLGRGGAAQTQYFGPGTRLLVL.

The chain has TRBV28 and TRBJ2-1, with a weak D call TRBD2 (6 bases). From germline, CDR1 is MDHEN and CDR2 SYDVKM. CDR3 length equals 14 residues. The germline V and J ends were trimmed by 6 bases and 7 bases, with 16 bases remaining between them. CDR3 nucleotides: TGTGCCAGCAGGGGAGGATTATTTAGAAATGAGCAGTTCTTC. This codes for CASRGGLFRNEQFF. The entire variable domain, with the rest obtained from reference TRBV28 and TRBJ2-1, is as follows: DVKVTQSSRYLVKRTGEKVFLECVQDMDHENMFWYRQDPGLGLRLIYFSYDVKMKEKGDIPEGYSVSREKKERFSLILESASTNQTSMYLCASRGGLFRNEQFFGPGTRLTVL.